This record concerns one T cell receptor (beta chain) sequence. Its antigen is still unknown. These data originate in a study of siplizumab effects on memory and regulatory T cells. Study-wide results and caveats: Memory cells seemed less diverse than naive T cells, which seemed major alloresponse contributors. A minor fraction of alloreactive clones, and no more, mapped to unstimulated subsets. With siplizumab, Treg-derived clones averaged around 70% of mappable alloreactive CD4+ clones, versus roughly 27% in controls.

Produced via immunoSEQ multiplex PCR; TCRdb's table is partial and in-frame only. This sample yields 99,000 or so clones, of which roughly 92% are seen a single time; around 0.62% belongs to the top ten. The TCR originated in a human donor in good health. The sequenced material came from Tregs sorted from blood.

CDR3 in amino acids: CASSFGSAVNGYTF. The CDR3 DNA is TGTGCCAGCAGTTTCGGGAGCGCTGTTAATGGCTACACCTTC. The chain employs TRBV28 and TRBJ1-2; D is unclear. This CDR3 comprises 14 residues. The V and J ends lost 3 bases and 6 bases respectively, with 14 bases between them. The germline gives CDR1 MDHEN, CDR2 SYDVKM.